The 3 T cell receptor beta chains given below trace back to one sample, sequenced in a study of molecular identifiers for immune sequencing clone quantification (dated by TCRdb to the late 2010s). The library was built by means of PCR. Sequenced using a NextSeq 500. The public reads were run again by TCRdb, first through fastp at Q25 and then through MiXCR, and only productive beta chains were kept. Rows are unified per CDR3 protein, each entry keeping the most common DNA and genes. This sample is represented by around 470,000 distinct CDR3 sequences; about 25% of them were singletons. The ten largest make up around 0.79% of the sample. The sequenced sample consisted of naive CD8+ T cells from blood, with Jurkat cell RNA spiked in. The cell subset or site label corresponds to: FACS-sorted CD8+CD4-CCR7+CD45RA+ naive T cells. The source of these receptors is a human donor in good health. Some libraries in this study had Jurkat cell RNA spiked in.

The chain joins TRBV11-2 to TRBJ1-1, with D perhaps matching TRBD1 (5 bases). V lost 1 base and J 5 bases, leaving 14 bases between the germline ends. Per the germline V gene, CDR1 is SGHAT and CDR2 is FQNNGV. CDR3 size: 15 residues. The CDR3 DNA sequence: TGTGCCAGCAGCTTAGTCCTAGGGGCGGGAACTGAAGCTTTCTTT. Translating gives CASSLVLGAGTEAFF.

This chain links TRBV20-1 with TRBJ2-7, with D possibly TRBD1 on 5 matching bases. Trimming took 1 base from V and 2 from J, leaving 9 bases between them. Germline V gene data show CDR1 as DFQATT and CDR2 as SNEGSKA (reference sequence). CDR3 length: 13 amino acids. The CDR3, as DNA: TGCAGTGCTAGAGGTCTGGACACCTACGAGCAGTACTTC. The encoded protein is CSARGLDTYEQYF.

This clonotype has a count of ten or more. CDR3 nucleotide sequence: TGTGCCAGCAGCGGACATAGCGGGGGACAGGAAGATACGCAGTATTTT. Amino acid sequence: CASSGHSGGQEDTQYF. The chain couples TRBV9 to TRBJ2-3, with D maybe TRBD2 (9 bases). The ends were cut back, 3 bases at V and 5 bases at J, with 19 bases in the middle. The CDR3 has 16 amino acids. Per the germline V gene, CDR1 is SGDLS and CDR2 is YYNGEE.